This is a list of T cell receptor beta chains from one sample in a study of CD8 T cells in ankylosing spondylitis. TCRdb re-derived calls from the 5' RACE reads in MiXCR, one entry per CDR3 protein. The repertoire holds roughly 160,000 distinct CDR3 sequences, with around 10% as singletons. The sample taken for sequencing was blood, either unsorted or a sorted T cell fraction (not recorded which). The receptors stem from a male donor with ankylosing spondylitis or in good health (not recorded which). The CDR3 runs from the conserved cysteine through the conserved F or W. The D gene is left open where the match is weak. Size is omitted from some rows. Given values are once, few, many or a class for expanded clones.

CDR3: CASSLSRAGTDTQYF
DNA: TGTGCCAGCAGCTTAAGTAGGGCTGGCACAGATACGCAGTATTTT
J: TRBJ2-3
size: once
D: .
V: TRBV7-2

CDR3: CSALAGNTEAFF
DNA: TGCAGCGCCCTTGCGGGGAACACTGAAGCTTTCTTT
J: TRBJ1-1
size: many
D: .
V: TRBV29-1

CDR3: CSARGQGVYEQYF
DNA: TGCAGTGCTAGAGGACAGGGGGTGTACGAGCAGTACTTC
J: TRBJ2-7
size: .
D: TRBD1
V: TRBV20-1

CDR3: CATSSGSRLGPGETQYF
DNA: TGTGCCACCAGCAGCGGCTCTCGGTTAGGCCCTGGTGAGACCCAGTACTTC
J: TRBJ2-5
size: many
D: .
V: TRBV15

CDR3: CSARDGWGRDTQYF
DNA: TGCAGTGCTAGAGATGGATGGGGTAGGGATACGCAGTATTTT
J: TRBJ2-3
size: .
D: .
V: TRBV20-1

CDR3: CASSPGGRSEAFF
DNA: TGCGCCAGCAGTCCCGGAGGGCGGTCTGAAGCTTTCTTT
J: TRBJ1-1
size: many
D: .
V: TRBV10-2

CDR3: CASSPATSGGPVDTQYF
DNA: TGCGCCAGCAGCCCGGCTACTAGCGGGGGGCCAGTCGATACGCAGTATTTT
J: TRBJ2-3
size: many
D: TRBD2
V: TRBV5-1

CDR3: CASSFLGVGTGELFF
DNA: TGTGCCAGCAGTTTCCTCGGGGTGGGGACCGGGGAGCTGTTTTTT
J: TRBJ2-2
size: many
D: .
V: TRBV6-5

CDR3: CSANDRRKTSTDTQYF
DNA: TGCAGTGCTAACGACCGGCGCAAAACTAGCACAGATACGCAGTATTTT
J: TRBJ2-3
size: many
D: .
V: TRBV20-1

CDR3: CASSTGQDAQPQHF
DNA: TGTGCCAGCAGCACGGGACAGGACGCTCAGCCCCAGCATTTT
J: TRBJ1-5
size: few
D: TRBD1
V: TRBV11-1

CDR3: CSVGGQPYEQYF
DNA: TGCAGCGTTGGGGGACAGCCTTACGAGCAGTACTTC
J: TRBJ2-7
size: many
D: TRBD1
V: TRBV29-1

CDR3: CASSAPGVDTQYF
DNA: TGTGCCAGCAGTGCCCCGGGAGTAGATACGCAGTATTTT
J: TRBJ2-3
size: .
D: .
V: TRBV28

CDR3: CASSLGRGPAYEQYF
DNA: TGTGCCAGCAGCTTGGGACGGGGCCCAGCCTACGAGCAGTACTTC
J: TRBJ2-7
size: many
D: .
V: TRBV5-5

CDR3: CASSLERAGVGEQYF
DNA: TGTGCCAGCAGCTTGGAACGGGCCGGCGTGGGGGAGCAGTACTTC
J: TRBJ2-7
size: few
D: .
V: TRBV5-5

CDR3: CASSWKGGYNEQFF
DNA: TGCGCCAGCAGCTGGAAAGGTGGCTACAATGAGCAGTTCTTC
J: TRBJ2-1
size: many
D: .
V: TRBV5-1

CDR3: CASSSGLDQETQYF
DNA: TGTGCCAGCAGCTCAGGACTAGATCAAGAGACCCAGTACTTC
J: TRBJ2-5
size: .
D: TRBD2
V: TRBV5-4

CDR3: CASSLVSGEDQPQHF
DNA: TGCGCCAGCAGCTTGGTTTCAGGGGAAGATCAGCCCCAGCATTTT
J: TRBJ1-5
size: .
D: .
V: TRBV5-1

CDR3: CAIRSRPYNSPLHF
DNA: TGTGCCATCAGGTCAAGACCCTATAATTCACCCCTCCACTTT
J: TRBJ1-6
size: many
D: .
V: TRBV10-3

CDR3: CASSEGTGFRYEQYF
DNA: TGTGCCAGCAGTGAAGGGACGGGATTCCGGTACGAGCAGTACTTC
J: TRBJ2-7
size: many
D: .
V: TRBV25-1

CDR3: CASSLATTGEETQYF
DNA: TGTGCCAGCAGCTTGGCTACGACAGGGGAGGAGACCCAGTACTTC
J: TRBJ2-5
size: .
D: TRBD1
V: TRBV7-6

CDR3: CASSSEGGPDYGYTF
DNA: TGTGCCAGCAGCTCGGAGGGGGGTCCGGACTATGGCTACACCTTC
J: TRBJ1-2
size: .
D: .
V: TRBV7-9

CDR3: CASSFLGDHTDTQYF
DNA: TGCGCCAGCAGCTTTCTAGGAGATCATACAGATACGCAGTATTTT
J: TRBJ2-3
size: many
D: .
V: TRBV5-1

CDR3: CASSQLAVFSGNTIYF
DNA: TGTGCCAGCTCGCAGCTAGCGGTCTTCTCTGGAAACACCATATATTTT
J: TRBJ1-3
size: many
D: .
V: TRBV18

CDR3: CASSLWGIEAFF
DNA: TGTGCCAGCAGCTTATGGGGCATCGAAGCTTTCTTT
J: TRBJ1-1
size: .
D: .
V: TRBV7-2

CDR3: CATSRDRQAAGYTF
DNA: TGTGCCACCAGCAGAGATAGGCAGGCGGCTGGCTACACCTTC
J: TRBJ1-2
size: many
D: .
V: TRBV15

CDR3: CASSHDIRARGEQFF
DNA: TGTGCCAGCAGTCATGACATCAGGGCGCGCGGTGAGCAGTTCTTC
J: TRBJ2-1
size: many
D: .
V: TRBV6-2/TRBV6-3

CDR3: CSARLPGRTHTEAFF
DNA: TGCAGTGCTAGACTCCCAGGGCGTACACACACTGAAGCTTTCTTT
J: TRBJ1-1
size: many
D: .
V: TRBV20-1

CDR3: CSFGTSGLPGKETQYF
DNA: TGCAGTTTTGGGACTAGCGGCCTACCAGGGAAAGAGACCCAGTACTTC
J: TRBJ2-5
size: .
D: TRBD2
V: TRBV20-1

CDR3: CASSRVGGAETQYF
DNA: TGTGCCAGCAGTCGAGTGGGGGGAGCGGAGACCCAGTACTTC
J: TRBJ2-5
size: .
D: .
V: TRBV11-2

CDR3: CASSLEGGRTETQYF
DNA: TGCGCCAGCAGCTTGGAAGGGGGGCGCACAGAGACCCAGTACTTC
J: TRBJ2-5
size: many
D: .
V: TRBV5-1

CDR3: CASSESGTVRGYTF
DNA: TGCGCCAGCAGTGAGTCGGGGACAGTGAGAGGCTACACCTTC
J: TRBJ1-2
size: many
D: TRBD1
V: TRBV10-2

CDR3: CASSQATSGGPATDTQYF
DNA: TGTGCCAGCAGCCAGGCAACTAGCGGGGGGCCCGCGACCGATACGCAGTATTTT
J: TRBJ2-3
size: many
D: TRBD2
V: TRBV3-1

CDR3: CASSLSPSTDTQYF
DNA: TGTGCCAGCAGCCTCTCACCTAGCACAGATACGCAGTATTTT
J: TRBJ2-3
size: few
D: .
V: TRBV11-3

CDR3: CASSLAGGEQFF
DNA: TGTGCCAGCAGTCTAGCTGGGGGTGAGCAGTTCTTC
J: TRBJ2-1
size: many
D: .
V: TRBV11-2

CDR3: CASSGRVTDEQYF
DNA: TGTGCCAGCAGCGGTCGAGTGACCGACGAGCAGTACTTC
J: TRBJ2-7
size: many
D: .
V: TRBV3-1

CDR3: CASREDRRPSNQPQHF
DNA: TGTGCCAGTAGGGAGGACAGACGCCCTAGCAATCAGCCCCAGCATTTT
J: TRBJ1-5
size: .
D: .
V: TRBV19

CDR3: CASSLVEGAHEQYF
DNA: TGTGCCAGCAGCTTAGTCGAGGGGGCTCACGAGCAGTACTTC
J: TRBJ2-7
size: few
D: TRBD1
V: TRBV7-2

CDR3: CSARELRRDTQYF
DNA: TGCAGTGCTAGAGAATTAAGGAGAGATACGCAGTATTTT
J: TRBJ2-3
size: many
D: .
V: TRBV20-1

CDR3: CASSRDRVVEHEQFF
DNA: TGCGCCAGCAGCCGGGACAGGGTCGTTGAACATGAGCAGTTCTTC
J: TRBJ2-1
size: many
D: TRBD1
V: TRBV5-1

CDR3: CASSFTSGSTGELFF
DNA: TGTGCCAGCAGCTTTACTAGCGGGAGTACCGGGGAGCTGTTTTTT
J: TRBJ2-2
size: many
D: TRBD2
V: TRBV7-8

CDR3: CASSYSLPSGLYNEQFF
DNA: TGTGCCAGCAGTTACTCCCTCCCGAGCGGGCTTTACAATGAGCAGTTCTTC
J: TRBJ2-1
size: many
D: .
V: TRBV6-5

CDR3: CSARDPWAPDNEKLFF
DNA: TGCAGTGCTAGAGATCCCTGGGCACCTGATAATGAAAAACTGTTTTTT
J: TRBJ1-4
size: many
D: .
V: TRBV20-1

CDR3: CASSYSGRAYNSPLHF
DNA: TGTGCCAGCAGTTACTCGGGCCGGGCCTATAATTCACCCCTCCACTTT
J: TRBJ1-6
size: many
D: .
V: TRBV6-5

CDR3: CASVKDSGRAVHEQFF
DNA: TGTGCCAGCGTCAAGGACAGCGGGAGGGCCGTCCATGAGCAGTTCTTC
J: TRBJ2-1
size: many
D: TRBD2
V: TRBV11-2

CDR3: CSARPPGLAGGREETQYF
DNA: TGCAGTGCTAGACCGCCCGGGCTAGCGGGAGGTCGGGAAGAGACCCAGTACTTC
J: TRBJ2-5
size: .
D: TRBD2
V: TRBV20-1

CDR3: CSADRDRGGYTF
DNA: TGCAGTGCTGACCGGGACAGGGGTGGCTACACCTTC
J: TRBJ1-2
size: many
D: TRBD1
V: TRBV20-1

CDR3: CASSLGGELAKNIQYF
DNA: TGCGCCAGCAGCTTGGGAGGCGAACTAGCCAAAAACATTCAGTACTTC
J: TRBJ2-4
size: many
D: .
V: TRBV5-1

CDR3: CASVGRGTNTGELFF
DNA: TGTGCCAGCGTCGGTCGGGGGACGAACACCGGGGAGCTGTTTTTT
J: TRBJ2-2
size: few
D: .
V: TRBV7-9

CDR3: CSVEQANDYEQYF
DNA: TGCAGCGTTGAACAGGCGAATGACTACGAGCAGTACTTC
J: TRBJ2-7
size: .
D: .
V: TRBV29-1

CDR3: CASSFGQGNEQFF
DNA: TGTGCCAGCAGCTTCGGACAGGGGAATGAGCAGTTCTTC
J: TRBJ2-1
size: few
D: TRBD1
V: TRBV7-7

CDR3: CSVHSGSYEQYF
DNA: TGCAGCGTTCACTCGGGGTCCTACGAGCAGTACTTC
J: TRBJ2-7
size: many
D: .
V: TRBV29-1

CDR3: CATSRDPRGTEAFF
DNA: TGTGCCACCAGCAGAGATCCCCGGGGCACTGAAGCTTTCTTT
J: TRBJ1-1
size: .
D: .
V: TRBV15

CDR3: CASSEMGHNQPQHF
DNA: TGTGCCAGCAGTGAAATGGGCCACAATCAGCCCCAGCATTTT
J: TRBJ1-5
size: few
D: .
V: TRBV6-1

CDR3: CASSQGQSSTDTQYF
DNA: TGCGCCAGCAGCCAAGGGCAGTCTAGCACAGATACGCAGTATTTT
J: TRBJ2-3
size: many
D: .
V: TRBV4-1

CDR3: CASSQPTSGGFNEQFF
DNA: TGTGCCAGCAGCCAGCCTACTAGCGGGGGGTTCAATGAGCAGTTCTTC
J: TRBJ2-1
size: many
D: TRBD2
V: TRBV6-1